Following are 12 T cell receptor beta chains from one sample sequenced in a study of immune evolution from preneoplasia to lung adenocarcinoma. Repertoires were generated with immunoSEQ multiplex PCR, while TCRdb's copy carries only in-frame clones and drops some. The sample consists of nearly 2,500 clones, more than 35% of them appearing once. The source material was FFPE adjacent normal lung tissue. The receptors shown here come from a person aged 60 to 80 with lung adenocarcinoma.

The CDR3 DNA reads as TGTGCCAGCAGCCCATTCGGGACTAAACAGTTCTTC. This translates into CASSPFGTKQFF. This chain uses TRBV9 with TRBJ2-1, with 7 bases that match TRBD2. The germline CDR1 and CDR2 sequences are SGDLS and YYNGEE. There are 12 residues in the CDR3. Germline trimming cut 4 bases from V and 13 bases from J; bases unmatched to any gene: 8.

By share, this clone ranks as large (0.1 to 1%). The chain is built from TRBV7-9 and TRBJ1-2; TRBD1 might be the D (6 bases). Deletions cut 5 bases from V and 5 bases from J, with 12 bases between. Germline assignment: CDR1 SEHNR and CDR2 FQNEAQ (reference sequence). The CDR3 loop spans 13 amino acids. The CDR3 bases are TGTGCCAGCAGCCCCCGCGGACAGTATGGCTACACCTTC. Encoded protein: CASSPRGQYGYTF.

This chain connects TRBV7-2 to TRBJ2-7, with TRBD1 matching 7 bases. Germline CDR1 is SGHTA and CDR2 is FQGNSA. V lost 5 bases, J lost 4 bases, and 5 bases stayed unmatched. This CDR3 has 13 residues. CDR3 sequence reads: CASSKGQQYEQYF. The CDR3 region has the DNA TGTGCCAGCAGCAAGGGACAGCAATACGAGCAGTACTTC.

The chain joins TRBV7-9 to TRBJ2-7, with D hard to call. CDR1 is SEHNR and CDR2 is FQNEAQ in the germline V gene (reference sequence). The CDR3 is made up of 13 amino acids. V lost 1 base and J 7 bases, leaving 11 bases between the germline ends. The CDR3 spells CASSLGVLEEQYF. Here the CDR3 DNA reads TGTGCCAGCAGCTTAGGCGTCCTTGAAGAGCAGTACTTC.

The rearrangement links TRBV7-9 to TRBJ2-7; TRBD2 matches 15 bases. Looked up from germline, CDR1 is SEHNR and CDR2 is FQNEAQ (reference sequence). The CDR3 totals 18 residues. V lost 1 base and J lost 0; bases outside the gene matches: 4. CDR3 nucleotide sequence: TGTGCCAGCAGCTTAGTTGGGACTAGCGGGAGGAGCTCCTACGAGCAGTACTTC. This gives the protein CASSLVGTSGRSSYEQYF.

This clone was counted a few times. This chain uses TRBV6-9 with TRBJ1-2; 12 nucleotides agree with TRBD1. Looked up from germline, CDR1 is MNHGY and CDR2 is SVAAGI. This CDR3 is built from 17 residues. Trimming at V came to 5 bases and at J to 3 bases, leaving 10 bases not matched to a gene. DNA of the CDR3: TGTGCCAGCAGTCACCTCCGGGACAGGGGGCCTGACTATGGCTACACCTTC. It yields the protein CASSHLRDRGPDYGYTF.

This clone was seen a handful of times. Other DNA sequences of this sample code for an identical CDR3. The chain joins TRBV11-2 to TRBJ1-1, with no clear D. CDR1 is SGHAT and CDR2 is FQNNGV in the germline V gene. Trimming removed 5 bases at V and 2 bases at J, with 3 bases between. This CDR3 region has 11 residues. This CDR3 reads CASSPNTEAFF. CDR3 bases: TGTGCCAGCAGCCCAAACACTGAAGCTTTCTTT.

This clone has only one observation. The genes are TRBV2 and TRBJ1-5, with D possibly matching TRBD1 (6 bases). CDR1 is SNHLY and CDR2 is FYNNEI in the germline V gene. The V end lost 7 bases, the J end lost 0 bases, and 19 bases lay between the germline ends. The CDR3 extends over 17 amino acids. The CDR3: CASTAYGGLVSNQPQHF. CDR3 bases: TGTGCCAGCACGGCGTATGGGGGGCTGGTTAGCAATCAGCCCCAGCATTTT.

Relative to its sample, this clone is medium-sized (0.01 to 0.1%). V and J are TRBV30 and TRBJ1-5; D possibly corresponds to TRBD1 (6 bases). Deletions cut 2 bases from V and 0 bases from J, with 11 bases between. The CDR3 has 15 amino acids. Per germline, CDR1 GTSNPN and CDR2 SVGIG (reference sequence). Here the CDR3 DNA reads TGTGCCTGGAGTACCCAGGGGTATAGCAATCAGCCCCAGCATTTT. Amino acid sequence: CAWSTQGYSNQPQHF.

V gene TRBV30 combines with J gene TRBJ2-3; maybe TRBD2 (5 bases). Trimming left V 2 bases short and J 2 bases short, with 11 bases between. The CDR3 sequence is 14 residues long. Per the germline V gene, CDR1 is GTSNPN and CDR2 is SVGIG (reference sequence). The CDR3 DNA sequence: TGTGCCTGGAGTCCATCAGACTACACAGATACGCAGTATTTT. It codes for CAWSPSDYTDTQYF.

Only one count was recorded for this clone. The V gene is TRBV7-6, the J gene TRBJ2-3; D unresolved. V lost 0 bases and J 3 bases, leaving 4 bases between the germline ends. Germline values: CDR1 SGHVS, CDR2 FNYEAQ. The CDR3 is made up of 13 amino acids. The CDR3 here is CASSLATTDTQYF. CDR3 coding DNA: TGTGCCAGCAGCTTAGCTACGACAGATACGCAGTATTTT. Filled out from reference TRBV7-6 and TRBJ2-3, the complete variable domain reads GAGVSQSPRYKVTKRGQDVALRCDPISGHVSLYWYRQALGQGPEFLTYFNYEAQQDKSGLPNDRFSAERPEGSISTLTIQRTEQRDSAMYRCASSLATTDTQYFGPGTRLTVL.

The chain combines TRBV5-8 with TRBJ2-1, with TRBD1 matching 8 bases. CDR1 and CDR2 (germline): SGHTS, YDEGEE. The CDR3 extends over 15 amino acids. Trimming cost V 7 bases and J 1 base; bases outside gene matches: 7. This CDR3 is CASDQTGGSYNEQFF. The DNA of the CDR3 is TGTGCCAGCGATCAAACAGGGGGATCCTACAATGAGCAGTTCTTC.